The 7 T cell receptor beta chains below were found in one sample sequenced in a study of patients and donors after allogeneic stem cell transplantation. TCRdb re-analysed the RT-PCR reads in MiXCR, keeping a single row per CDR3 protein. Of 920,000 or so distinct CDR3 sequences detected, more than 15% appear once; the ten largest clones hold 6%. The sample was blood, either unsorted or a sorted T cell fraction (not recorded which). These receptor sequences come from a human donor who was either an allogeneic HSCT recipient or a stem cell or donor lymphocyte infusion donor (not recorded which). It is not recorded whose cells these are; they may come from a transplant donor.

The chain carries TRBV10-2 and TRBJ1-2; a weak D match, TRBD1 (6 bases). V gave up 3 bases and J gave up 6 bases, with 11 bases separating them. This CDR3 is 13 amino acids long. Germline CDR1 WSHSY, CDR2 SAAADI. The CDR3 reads CASSDWTVDGYTF. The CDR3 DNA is TGCGCCAGCAGTGATTGGACAGTAGATGGCTACACCTTC.

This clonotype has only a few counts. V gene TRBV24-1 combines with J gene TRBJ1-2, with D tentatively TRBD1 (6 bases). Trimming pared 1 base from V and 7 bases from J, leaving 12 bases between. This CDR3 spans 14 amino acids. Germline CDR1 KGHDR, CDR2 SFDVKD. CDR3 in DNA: TGTGCCACCAGTGATTTCGACAGGAATTCTGGCTACACCTTC. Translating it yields CATSDFDRNSGYTF.

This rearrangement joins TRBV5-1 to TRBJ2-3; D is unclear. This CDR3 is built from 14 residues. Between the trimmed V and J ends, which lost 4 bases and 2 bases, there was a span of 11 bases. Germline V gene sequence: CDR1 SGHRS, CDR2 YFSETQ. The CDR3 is CASSVQAYTDTQYF. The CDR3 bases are TGCGCCAGCAGCGTTCAGGCGTACACAGATACGCAGTATTTT.

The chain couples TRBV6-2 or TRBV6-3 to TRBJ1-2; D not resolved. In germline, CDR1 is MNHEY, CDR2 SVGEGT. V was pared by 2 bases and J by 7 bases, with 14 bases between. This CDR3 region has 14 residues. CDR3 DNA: TGTGCCAGCAGTTACGGTGGCGCGCCGCGTGGCTACACCTTC. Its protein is CASSYGGAPRGYTF.

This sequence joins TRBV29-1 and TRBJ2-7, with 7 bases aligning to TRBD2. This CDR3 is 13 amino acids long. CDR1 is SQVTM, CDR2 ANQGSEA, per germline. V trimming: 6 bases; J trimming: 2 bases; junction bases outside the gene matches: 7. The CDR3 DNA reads TGCAGCGTGTCTAGCGGAGGGCCCTACGAGCAGTACTTC. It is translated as CSVSSGGPYEQYF.

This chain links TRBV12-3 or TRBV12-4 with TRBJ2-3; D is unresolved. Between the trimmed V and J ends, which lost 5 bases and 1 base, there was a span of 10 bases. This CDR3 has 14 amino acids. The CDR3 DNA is TGTGCCAGCAGTGTAGGCTGGGGCACAGATACGCAGTATTTT. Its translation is CASSVGWGTDTQYF.

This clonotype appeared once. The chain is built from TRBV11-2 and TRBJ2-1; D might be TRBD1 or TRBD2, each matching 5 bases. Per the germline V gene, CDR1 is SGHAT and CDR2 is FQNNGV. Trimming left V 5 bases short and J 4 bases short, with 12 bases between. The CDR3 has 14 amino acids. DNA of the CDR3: TGTGCCAGCAGCCAAGACGGGGCGTACAATGAGCAGTTCTTC. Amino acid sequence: CASSQDGAYNEQFF. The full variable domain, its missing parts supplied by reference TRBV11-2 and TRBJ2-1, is EAGVAQSPRYKIIEKRQSVAFWCNPISGHATLYWYQQILGQGPKLLIQFQNNGVVDDSQLPKDRFSAERLKGVDSTLKIQPAKLEDSAVYLCASSQDGAYNEQFFGPGTRLTVL.